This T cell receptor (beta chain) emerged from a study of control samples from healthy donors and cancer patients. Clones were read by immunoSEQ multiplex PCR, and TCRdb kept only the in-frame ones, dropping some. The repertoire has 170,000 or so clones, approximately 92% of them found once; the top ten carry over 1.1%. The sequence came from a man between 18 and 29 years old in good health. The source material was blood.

The CDR3 here is CASSALAGGGETQYF. DNA of the CDR3: TGTGCCAGCAGCGCCCTAGCGGGGGGCGGGGAGACCCAGTACTTC. The chain is built from TRBV9 and TRBJ2-5; 11 positions agree with TRBD2. With V trimmed by 3 bases and J by 5 bases, 6 bases remained unmatched. CDR1 is SGDLS, CDR2 YYNGEE, per germline. This CDR3 has 15 amino acids.